The 21 T cell receptor beta chains below were found in one sample sequenced in a study of beta chain features in type 1 diabetes. These receptors lack a known antigen. What was sequenced were expressed TCRB transcripts, since all of the isolated RNA had been reverse transcribed. The protocol was immunoSEQ multiplex PCR, while the TCRdb copy is restricted to in-frame clones and leaves out a portion. This sample carries 640,000 or so clones, over 11% of them seen once, and the ten largest clones take just under 0.04%. Overall study findings and caveats: Moderate but significant shortening of TCRB CDR3s was recorded in all four CD4+ subsets from Type 1 diabetes patients.

The sample consisted of naive CD4+ T cells from blood. These receptors originate from a man younger than 30 with type 1 diabetes.

This clone was seen a few times. The V gene is TRBV2, the J gene TRBJ1-1; no firm D call. The V end lost 7 bases, the J end lost 4 bases, and 10 bases lay between the germline ends. The CDR3 has 12 amino acids. Per germline, CDR1 SNHLY and CDR2 FYNNEI. The CDR3 sequence is CASNPGSTEAFF. The CDR3, as DNA: TGTGCCAGCAACCCGGGAAGCACTGAAGCTTTCTTT.

The table lists this clone with a few counts. The chain joins TRBV7-9 to TRBJ2-7; 12 nucleotides line up with TRBD2. The CDR3 contains 15 residues. Looked up from germline, CDR1 is SEHNR and CDR2 is FQNEAQ (reference sequence). V trimming: 2 bases; J trimming: 7 bases; junction bases outside the gene matches: 6. The CDR3: CASSLQLAGGREQYF. The CDR3 DNA reads TGTGCCAGCAGCTTACAACTAGCGGGAGGAAGAGAGCAGTACTTC. Variable domain in full (rest from reference TRBV7-9 and TRBJ2-7): DTGVSQNPRHKITKRGQNVTFRCDPISEHNRLYWYRQTLGQGPEFLTYFQNEAQLEKSRLLSDRFSAERPKGSFSTLEIQRTEQGDSAMYLCASSLQLAGGREQYFGPGTRLTVT.

The chain employs TRBV30 and TRBJ1-2; TRBD1 is a possible D gene (5 bases). This CDR3 spans 12 amino acids. Germline loops: CDR1 GTSNPN, CDR2 SVGIG (reference sequence). V lost 0 bases and J lost 8, with 10 bases in between. This CDR3 is CAWSVRQWGYTF. The CDR3 DNA sequence: TGTGCCTGGAGTGTACGACAGTGGGGCTACACCTTC.

This clone has more than one count but fewer than ten. The CDR3 DNA follows: TGTGCCAGCAGCAGAGGCGGGACGGGGACCTACGAGCAGTACTTC. It translates to CASSRGGTGTYEQYF. The chain is built from TRBV7-9 and TRBJ2-7, with a possible D match to TRBD2 (6 bases). The CDR3 covers 15 residues. CDR1 is SEHNR and CDR2 is FQNEAQ in the germline V gene (reference sequence). Trimming left V 5 bases short and J 2 bases short, with 16 bases between.

Concerning this clone: Other DNA sequences in this sample translate to the same CDR3. This CDR3 is CASSPSTDTQYF. For the CDR3, the DNA is TGTGCCAGCTCACCTTCCACAGATACGCAGTATTTT. The J gene is TRBJ2-3, the V gene TRBV18; D remains ambiguous. The CDR3 contains 12 residues. The germline CDR1 and CDR2 sequences are KGHSH and LQKENI. Trimming took off 3 bases at V and 2 bases at J, with 3 bases between the two ends.

This clone turned up a few times. The rearrangement joins TRBV5-4 to TRBJ2-1; tentatively, D is TRBD1 (5 bases). V was clipped by 2 bases and J by 5 bases, with 8 bases between them. Per the germline V gene, CDR1 is SGHNT and CDR2 is YYREEE (reference sequence). CDR3 length: 13 amino acids. The CDR3 here is CASSLAGNNEQFF. As DNA, the CDR3 is TGTGCCAGCAGCTTAGCAGGGAACAATGAGCAGTTCTTC.

The genes are TRBV19 and TRBJ2-4; 10 nucleotides agree with TRBD1. The CDR3 covers 15 residues. Germline V gives CDR1 LNHDA, CDR2 SQIVND (reference sequence). Germline trimming cut 8 bases from V and 3 bases from J; bases unmatched to any gene: 7. The CDR3 loop reads CASAGTGVSKNIQYF. Here the CDR3 DNA reads TGTGCCAGTGCCGGGACAGGGGTTAGCAAAAACATTCAGTACTTC.

About this clone itself: Sequence at one end of the junction differs from germline and may be a read error. J is TRBJ2-7 and V is TRBV29-1; TRBD1 matches 7 bases. The germline gives CDR1 SQVTM, CDR2 ANQGSEA. The CDR3 consists of 14 residues. CDR3 protein: CSVELDLGQPSLHF. The CDR3 region has the DNA TGCAGCGTTGAATTGGATTTGGGACAGCCGAGTTTACACTTC.

This clone was seen a handful of times. The V and J genes are TRBV2 and TRBJ2-7; maybe TRBD2 (5 bases). CDR3 length: 13 amino acids. Between the trimmed V and J ends, which lost 3 bases and 1 base, there was a span of 7 bases. CDR1 is SNHLY and CDR2 is FYNNEI in the germline V gene. The CDR3 is CASSEDLSYEQYF. In DNA, the CDR3 is TGTGCCAGCAGTGAGGACTTATCCTACGAGCAGTACTTC.

This clone was detected only a few times. J is TRBJ2-7 and V is TRBV6-1, with 8 bases that match TRBD1. From germline, CDR1 is MNHNS and CDR2 SASEGT. V dropped 6 bases and J dropped 3; count of bases not matched to a gene: 10. CDR3 length: 15 residues. The CDR3 is CASREDRAKVYEQYF. The DNA for the CDR3 is TGTGCCAGCAGGGAGGACAGGGCAAAGGTCTACGAGCAGTACTTC.

The chain recombines TRBV15 with TRBJ2-7, with TRBD1 as a possible D gene (6 bases). V was pared by 4 bases and J by 0 bases, with 16 bases between. In germline, CDR1 is LNHNV, CDR2 YYDKDF (reference sequence). The CDR3 covers 16 residues. This CDR3 is CATSIQGMDRSYEQYF. The CDR3 DNA is TGTGCCACCAGCATTCAGGGGATGGACCGCTCCTACGAGCAGTACTTC.

The chain uses TRBV11-2 and TRBJ1-2; 9 bases are a match to TRBD1. The germline CDR1 and CDR2 sequences are SGHAT and FQNNGV. J lost 7 bases, V lost 5 bases, and 8 bases had no gene match. CDR3 length equals 14 residues. CDR3 nucleotides: TGTGCCAGCAGCCTAGGACAGGGACAGGGTGGCTACACCTTC. This gives the protein CASSLGQGQGGYTF.

This sequence joins TRBV11-2 and TRBJ2-3; D assignment may be TRBD1 or TRBD2 (5 bases each). V dropped 6 bases and J dropped 3 bases, with 16 bases sitting between them. Germline CDR1 reads SGHAT; CDR2 reads FQNNGV. The CDR3 consists of 15 residues. The CDR3 DNA reads TGTGCCAGCAGGCGGCCGGGACGAGGGACAGATACGCAGTATTTT. Encoded protein: CASRRPGRGTDTQYF.

This CDR3 reads CASSQEVGGSGANVLTF. CDR3 in DNA: TGTGCCAGCAGCCAGGAGGTGGGCGGCTCTGGGGCCAACGTCCTGACTTTC. The chain links TRBV4-2 to TRBJ2-6, with D tentatively TRBD2 (5 bases). CDR1 is LGHNA, CDR2 YNFKEQ, per germline. The V and J ends lost 3 bases and 0 bases respectively, with 12 bases between them. This CDR3 is 17 amino acids long.

CDR3 residues: CASSLDGTISTDTQYF. The CDR3 region has the DNA TGCGCCAGCAGCTTGGACGGGACCATTAGCACAGATACGCAGTATTTT. The chain links TRBV5-1 to TRBJ2-3; D is perhaps TRBD1 or TRBD2 (5 bases each). This CDR3 is built from 16 residues. V was trimmed by 0 bases and J by 0 bases, leaving 11 bases between them. Germline V gives CDR1 SGHRS, CDR2 YFSETQ.

V and J are TRBV6-1 and TRBJ2-7, with D possibly matching TRBD1 (5 bases). The CDR3 has 13 amino acids. CDR1 and CDR2 (germline): MNHNS, SASEGT. Trimming left V 3 bases short and J 5 bases short, with 11 bases between. The CDR3, as DNA: TGTGCCAGCAGTGATGACAGAGGCCACGAGCAGTACTTC. Protein sequence: CASSDDRGHEQYF.

V and J are TRBV5-1 and TRBJ2-7, with D uncertain. Trimming removed 1 base at V and 6 bases at J, with 5 bases between. The CDR3 runs to 11 residues. In germline, CDR1 is SGHRS, CDR2 YFSETQ. This chain's CDR3 is CASSLQAEQYF. In nucleotides, the CDR3 is TGCGCCAGCAGCTTGCAGGCCGAGCAGTACTTC.

The V and J genes are TRBV19 and TRBJ1-2; TRBD1 aligns across 8 bases. The germline gives CDR1 LNHDA, CDR2 SQIVND (reference sequence). The CDR3 covers 15 residues. V trimming: 7 bases; J trimming: 4 bases; junction bases outside the gene matches: 11. Here the CDR3 reads CASNLDRDRSYGYTF. For the CDR3, the DNA is TGTGCCAGTAACTTAGACCGGGACAGGTCCTATGGCTACACCTTC. The variable domain in full, with the rest retrieved from reference TRBV19 and TRBJ1-2, is DGGITQSPKYLFRKEGQNVTLSCEQNLNHDAMYWYRQDPGQGLRLIYYSQIVNDFQKGDIAEGYSVSREKKESFPLTVTSAQKNPTAFYLCASNLDRDRSYGYTFGSGTRLTVV.

This clone was seen a few times. This chain joins TRBV25-1 and TRBJ2-2; 8 bases are shared with TRBD1. The germline V gene encodes CDR1 MGHDK and CDR2 SYGVNS. V lost 7 bases and J lost 5; bases outside the gene matches: 6. CDR3 length equals 14 residues. The CDR3 nucleotides are TGTGCCAGCACCCCAGGGGGCTGGACCGGGGAGCTGTTTTTT. Encoded protein: CASTPGGWTGELFF.

This clone was seen more than once but under ten times. V usage is TRBV30 and J usage is TRBJ2-3; TRBD2 matches at 10 bases. J gave up 4 bases and V 8 bases, and 15 bases lay outside the gene matches. The CDR3 is made up of 16 amino acids. CDR1 GTSNPN and CDR2 SVGIG come from the germline V gene (reference sequence). CDR3 amino acids: CAAFRRLAGVSDTQYF. The CDR3 DNA reads TGTGCCGCGTTTAGGAGGCTAGCGGGAGTATCAGATACGCAGTATTTT.

This clone was counted only a few times. The gene calls are TRBV2 and TRBJ1-2; D possibly corresponds to TRBD1 (5 bases). The CDR3 has 12 residues. Germline CDR1 reads SNHLY; CDR2 reads FYNNEI. V was trimmed by 5 bases and J by 8 bases, leaving 12 bases between them. CDR3 region: CASSRGGLGYTF. The DNA for the CDR3 is TGTGCCAGCAGTCGTGGGGGTTTGGGCTACACCTTC.